The clone carrying this T cell receptor beta chain has a count of ten or more. Its antigen is unidentified. A J-beta primer mix and a sample-barcoded 5' primer were used in a second PCR of roughly 6 to 11 cycles. TCRdb passed the 5' RACE reads through MiXCR, listing each CDR3 protein once. This sample has 980,000 or so distinct CDR3 sequences, with 40% to 60% found just once. The data originate from a study of blood T cells in healthy people across ages. Whole-study results and caveats: Diversity figures based on one million T cells were deemed too low. Significant beta diversity loss was already apparent by age approximately 40, declining roughly linearly.

J was trimmed by 4 bases and V by 1 base; bases with no gene match: 7. The germline V gene encodes CDR1 SGHTA and CDR2 FQGNSA. The CDR3 is made up of 15 amino acids. This sequence joins TRBV7-2 and TRBJ2-7, with 7 bases identical to TRBD2. This clonotype originated in a man under 40 in good health. Sequences were obtained from blood. The CDR3 DNA reads as TGTGCCAGCAGCTTAGAAAGCGGGGCCCATTACGAGCAGTACTTC. Translation: CASSLESGAHYEQYF. Full variable domain (rest looked up from reference TRBV7-2 and TRBJ2-7): GAGVSQSPSNKVTEKGKDVELRCDPISGHTALYWYRQSLGQGLEFLIYFQGNSAPDKSGLPSDRFSAERTGGSVSTLTIQRTQQEDSAVYLCASSLESGAHYEQYFGPGTRLTVT.